The 8 T cell receptor beta chains below all came from one sample that was sequenced in a study of response to subunit inactivated influenza vaccine (dated by TCRdb to the late 2010s). The library came from RT-PCR. The instrument was an Illumina HiSeq 2500. The public reads were reprocessed in TCRdb via fastp at Q25 and MiXCR, keeping in-frame beta chains. CDR3 protein sequences are deduplicated, and each keeps its most common genes and DNA. The sample data list about 540,000 distinct CDR3 sequences, and 11% to 15% of these were observed just once. Of the sample, roughly 10% falls within the top ten clones. The sequenced sample was PBMCs from blood, obtained 12 days after vaccination. The receptors here all came from a man aged 50 to 59 who received an inactivated influenza vaccine. Donor details come from another sample of the same person, matched by shared clones.

This clonotype turned up a few times. The CDR3 loop is CASSSSGMVVETQYF. The CDR3, as DNA: TGTGCCAGCAGCTCTAGCGGGATGGTCGTTGAGACCCAGTACTTC. The gene calls are TRBV7-9 and TRBJ2-5, with 9 positions matching TRBD2. CDR1 is SEHNR and CDR2 is FQNEAQ in the germline V gene (reference sequence). V dropped 4 bases and J dropped 5; count of bases not matched to a gene: 8. The CDR3 extends over 15 amino acids.

The CDR3 coding sequence is TGTGCCTGGAGTGGGACTCGGACCTGGAACACCGGGGAGCTGTTTTTT. Translation: CAWSGTRTWNTGELFF. The chain recombines TRBV30 with TRBJ2-2; D perhaps matches TRBD2 (5 bases). This CDR3 is built from 16 residues. The germline V gene encodes CDR1 GTSNPN and CDR2 SVGIG (reference sequence). V was cut by 1 base and J by 1 base, with 13 bases left in between.

The J gene is TRBJ1-1, the V gene TRBV19; D is undetermined. Per the germline V gene, CDR1 is LNHDA and CDR2 is SQIVND (reference sequence). The CDR3 has 15 amino acids. V was clipped by 6 bases and J by 0 bases, with 14 bases between them. The CDR3 loop is CASRLRGRMNTEAFF. CDR3 nucleotides: TGTGCCAGTAGACTGCGCGGACGAATGAACACTGAAGCTTTCTTT. Supplemented by reference TRBV19 and TRBJ1-1, the full variable domain reads DGGITQSPKYLFRKEGQNVTLSCEQNLNHDAMYWYRQDPGQGLRLIYYSQIVNDFQKGDIAEGYSVSREKKESFPLTVTSAQKNPTAFYLCASRLRGRMNTEAFFGQGTRLTVV.

There are many counts of this clonotype. The chain uses TRBV6-1 and TRBJ2-1; TRBD2 is a possible D gene (5 bases). Trimming took 8 bases from V and 4 from J, leaving 15 bases between them. CDR3 length equals 14 residues. Germline CDR1 and CDR2: MNHNS and SASEGT. CDR3 DNA sequence: TGTGCCAGCCTCTCTGGAGGAGGTTACAATGAGCAGTTCTTC. It translates to CASLSGGGYNEQFF.

This clonotype was detected ten times or more. The V call is TRBV12-3 or TRBV12-4, the J call TRBJ1-5, with 9 bases aligning to TRBD1. The CDR3 sequence is 17 residues long. Trimming took 6 bases from V and 5 from J; bases not matched to a gene: 14. Here the CDR3 reads CASSFIGTGSPHQPQHF. DNA for the CDR3: TGTGCCAGCAGCTTTATTGGGACAGGGAGTCCCCATCAGCCCCAGCATTTT.

This clonotype occurred a few times. J is TRBJ2-1 and V is TRBV9, with TRBD2 matching over 13 bases. V lost 3 bases to trimming and J lost 5 bases; unmatched junction nucleotides: 5. Germline CDR1 and CDR2: SGDLS and YYNGEE. The CDR3 spans 16 residues. The CDR3 DNA follows: TGTGCCAGCAGCGCCCGACTAGCGGGAGGCCACAATGAGCAGTTCTTC. This sequence encodes CASSARLAGGHNEQFF.

This chain uses TRBV3-1 with TRBJ2-7; 9 nucleotides agree with TRBD2. CDR3 size: 15 residues. The V and J ends lost 7 bases and 0 bases, in that order; junction bases with no gene match: 7. Germline CDR1 is LGHDT and CDR2 is YNNKEL (reference sequence). CDR3 nucleotides: TGTGCCAGCACGACGACTAGCGGAGGCTCCTACGAGCAGTACTTC. Translation gives CASTTTSGGSYEQYF.

CDR3 nucleotides: TGTGCCAGCAGCTTAGGGTCCGGGGGCTTTCAGCCCCAGCATTTT. Its protein is CASSLGSGGFQPQHF. The J gene is TRBJ1-5, the V gene TRBV7-2; D may be TRBD1 (6 bases). V was cut by 1 base and J by 6 bases, with 13 bases left in between. Per the germline V gene, CDR1 is SGHTA and CDR2 is FQGNSA. The CDR3 has 15 amino acids.